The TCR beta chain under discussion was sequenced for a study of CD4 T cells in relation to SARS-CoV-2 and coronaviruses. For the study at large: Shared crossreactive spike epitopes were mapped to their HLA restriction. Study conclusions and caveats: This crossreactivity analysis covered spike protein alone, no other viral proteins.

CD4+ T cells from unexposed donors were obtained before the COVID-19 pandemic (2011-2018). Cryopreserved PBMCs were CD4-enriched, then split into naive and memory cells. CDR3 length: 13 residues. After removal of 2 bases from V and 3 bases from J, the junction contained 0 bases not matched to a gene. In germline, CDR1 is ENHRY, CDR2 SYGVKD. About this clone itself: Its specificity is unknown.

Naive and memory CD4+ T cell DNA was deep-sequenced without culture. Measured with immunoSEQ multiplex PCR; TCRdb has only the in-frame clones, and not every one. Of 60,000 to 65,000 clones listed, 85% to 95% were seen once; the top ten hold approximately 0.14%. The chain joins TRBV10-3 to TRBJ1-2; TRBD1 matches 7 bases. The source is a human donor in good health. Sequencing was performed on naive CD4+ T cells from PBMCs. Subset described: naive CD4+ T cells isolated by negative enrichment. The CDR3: CAISEGQDYGYTF. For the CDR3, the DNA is TGTGCCATCAGTGAGGGACAGGACTATGGCTACACCTTC.